Below, 2 T cell receptor beta chains from the same sample are listed, as sequenced in a study of T cell responses to AZD1222 COVID-19 vaccine. Clones were read by immunoSEQ multiplex PCR, and TCRdb kept only the in-frame ones, dropping some. The sample shows roughly 140,000 clones, around 86% of them seen only once. This specimen was peripheral blood, taken on day 0 of MenACWY control vaccination. The source is an adult in good health.

The chain has TRBV6-2 or TRBV6-3 and TRBJ1-1; 8 bases are shared with TRBD1. The CDR3 length is 15 residues. J lost 0 bases, V lost 4 bases, and 4 bases had no gene match. Per the germline V gene, CDR1 is MNHEY and CDR2 is SVGEGT. CDR3 residues: CASSWGTGVNTEAFF. The CDR3 region has the DNA TGTGCCAGCAGTTGGGGGACAGGTGTGAACACTGAAGCTTTCTTT.

V is TRBV11-2 and J is TRBJ2-7; possibly TRBD1 for D (5 bases). Per germline, CDR1 SGHAT and CDR2 FQNNGV. V was shortened by 0 bases and J by 6 bases, with 9 bases between the two germline ends. This CDR3 region has 13 residues. CDR3 amino acids: CASSLEGAREQYF. The CDR3 DNA follows: TGTGCCAGCAGCTTAGAAGGGGCACGCGAGCAGTACTTC. Using reference TRBV11-2 and TRBJ2-7 for the parts outside the CDR3, the full variable domain is EAGVAQSPRYKIIEKRQSVAFWCNPISGHATLYWYQQILGQGPKLLIQFQNNGVVDDSQLPKDRFSAERLKGVDSTLKIQPAKLEDSAVYLCASSLEGAREQYFGPGTRLTVT.